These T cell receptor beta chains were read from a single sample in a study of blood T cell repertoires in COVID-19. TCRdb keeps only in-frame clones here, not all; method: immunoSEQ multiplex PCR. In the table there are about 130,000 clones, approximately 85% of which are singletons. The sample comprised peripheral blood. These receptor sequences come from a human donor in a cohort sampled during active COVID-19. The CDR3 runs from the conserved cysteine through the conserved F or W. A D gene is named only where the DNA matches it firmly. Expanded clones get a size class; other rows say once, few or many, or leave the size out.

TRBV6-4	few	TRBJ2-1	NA	CASSDLMRNEQFF	TGTGCCAGCAGTGATTTGATGAGAAATGAGCAGTTCTTC
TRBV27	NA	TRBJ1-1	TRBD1	CASSFRSRTGVKLDTEAFF	TGTGCCAGCAGTTTCCGTTCTAGGACAGGGGTTAAACTTGACACTGAAGCTTTCTTT
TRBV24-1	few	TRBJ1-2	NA	CATSEVTQTIGYTF	TGTGCCACCAGTGAGGTGACTCAGACTATTGGCTACACCTTC
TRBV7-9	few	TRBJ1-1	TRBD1	CAISTGVMNTEAFF	TGTGCCATCTCGACAGGGGTGATGAACACTGAAGCTTTCTTT
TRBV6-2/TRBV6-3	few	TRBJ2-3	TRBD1	CASSLGTASTDTQYF	TGTGCCAGCAGCTTAGGGACAGCTAGCACAGATACGCAGTATTTT
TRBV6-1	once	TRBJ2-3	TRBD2	CASSAGLAGGGTDTQYF	TGTGCCAGCAGTGCCGGACTAGCGGGGGGGGGCACAGATACGCAGTATTTT
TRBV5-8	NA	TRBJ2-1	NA	CASSSSGASYNEQFF	TGTGCCAGCAGCTCCAGCGGAGCCTCCTACAATGAGCAGTTCTTC
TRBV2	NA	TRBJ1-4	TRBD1	CASREQGPVDF	TGTGCCAGCAGGGAACAGGGGCCTGTTGATTTT
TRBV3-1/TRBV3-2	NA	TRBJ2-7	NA	CASSQALAPSYEQYF	TGTGCCAGCAGCCAAGCATTGGCACCCTCCTACGAGCAGTACTTC
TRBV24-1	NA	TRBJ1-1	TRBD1	CATSDLPGQGDTEAFF	TGTGCCACCAGTGATTTGCCTGGACAGGGTGACACTGAAGCTTTCTTT
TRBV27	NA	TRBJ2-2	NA	CASRRSGPNTGELFF	TGTGCCAGCAGGAGGAGCGGGCCAAACACCGGGGAGCTGTTTTTT
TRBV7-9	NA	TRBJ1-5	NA	CASSLGGVGDQPQHF	TGTGCCAGCAGCTTAGGGGGGGTAGGCGATCAGCCCCAGCATTTT
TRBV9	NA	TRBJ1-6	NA	CASSVVNGPLHF	TGTGCCAGCAGCGTAGTGAACGGACCCCTCCACTTT
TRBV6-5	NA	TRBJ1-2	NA	CASSYGSEVSYTF	TGTGCCAGCAGTTACGGGAGCGAAGTGAGCTACACCTTC
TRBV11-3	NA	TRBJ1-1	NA	CASSSPGRVNTEAFF	TGTGCCAGCAGCTCCCCCGGCAGGGTGAACACTGAAGCTTTCTTT
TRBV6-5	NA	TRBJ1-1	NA	CASSFGTEAFF	TGTGCCAGCAGTTTCGGCACTGAAGCTTTCTTT
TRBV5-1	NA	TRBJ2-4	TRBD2	CASSGGGGGKNIQYF	TGCGCCAGCTCCGGGGGCGGGGGGGGAAAAAACATTCAGTACTTC
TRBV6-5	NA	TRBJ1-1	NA	CASSPQGNTEAFF	TGTGCCAGCAGCCCACAGGGGAACACTGAAGCTTTCTTT
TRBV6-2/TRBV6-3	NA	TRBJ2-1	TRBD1	CASSWGQGRDEQFF	TGTGCCAGCAGTTGGGGACAGGGGCGGGATGAGCAGTTCTTC
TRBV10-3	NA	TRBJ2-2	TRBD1	CAISELQGSGELFF	TGTGCCATCAGTGAGTTACAGGGGTCCGGGGAGCTGTTTTTT
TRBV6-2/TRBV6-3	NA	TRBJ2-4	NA	CASSPLQGPNIQYF	TGTGCCAGCAGTCCCCTCCAGGGGCCAAACATTCAGTACTTC
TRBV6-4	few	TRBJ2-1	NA	CASSASALGYNEQFF	TGTGCCAGCAGTGCCTCGGCACTAGGCTACAATGAGCAGTTCTTC
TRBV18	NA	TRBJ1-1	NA	CATTLRGDAEAFF	TGTGCCACCACCCTGCGGGGCGACGCTGAAGCTTTCTTT
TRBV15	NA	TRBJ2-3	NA	CATSREGAPGTDTQYF	TGTGCCACCAGCAGAGAGGGGGCGCCTGGCACAGATACGCAGTATTTT
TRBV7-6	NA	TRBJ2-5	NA	CASSYNSVQETQYF	TGTGCCAGCAGCTACAATAGCGTACAAGAGACCCAGTACTTC
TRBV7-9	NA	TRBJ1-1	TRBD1	CASSQKGASEAFF	TGTGCCAGCAGCCAAAAGGGGGCGTCGGAAGCTTTCTTT
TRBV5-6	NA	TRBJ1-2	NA	CASSTGLELSNYGYTF	TGTGCCAGCAGCACGGGACTCGAGCTCTCTAACTATGGCTACACCTTC
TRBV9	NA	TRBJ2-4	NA	CASSVGPPGNIQYF	TGTGCCAGCAGCGTAGGCCCGCCAGGGAACATTCAGTACTTC
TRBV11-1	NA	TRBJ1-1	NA	CASSLFSRGAYTEAFF	TGTGCCAGCAGCTTATTTTCTCGGGGGGCGTACACTGAAGCTTTCTTT
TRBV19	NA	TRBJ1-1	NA	CASNHGLRHVNTEAFF	TGTGCCAGTAACCATGGGCTTCGGCACGTGAACACTGAAGCTTTCTTT
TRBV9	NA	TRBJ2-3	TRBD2	CASSVASGGLTDTQYF	TGTGCCAGCAGCGTAGCGAGCGGGGGGCTCACAGATACGCAGTATTTT
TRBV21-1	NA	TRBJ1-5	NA	CASRGIRVSGDTTVGPQHF	TGTGCCAGCAGGGGAATCCGGGTCTCCGGGGACACCACGGTTGGGCCCCAGCATTTT
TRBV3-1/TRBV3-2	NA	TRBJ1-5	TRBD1	CASSQGTGGQPQHF	TGTGCCAGCAGCCAAGGGACAGGGGGTCAGCCCCAGCATTTT
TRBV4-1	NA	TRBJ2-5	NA	CASSQEGAGETQYF	TGCGCCAGCAGCCAAGAAGGAGCCGGAGAGACCCAGTACTTC
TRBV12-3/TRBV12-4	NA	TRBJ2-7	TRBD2	CATSRGAYEQYF	TGTGCCACCAGCCGGGGGGCCTACGAGCAGTACTTC
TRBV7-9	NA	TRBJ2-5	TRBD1	CASSRGTGGTYQETQYF	TGTGCCAGCAGCCGAGGAACAGGGGGAACCTACCAAGAGACCCAGTACTTC
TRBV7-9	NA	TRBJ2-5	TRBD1	CASSLVSGTGKETQYF	TGTGCCAGCAGCTTAGTATCCGGGACAGGGAAAGAGACCCAGTACTTC
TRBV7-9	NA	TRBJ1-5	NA	CASSSGTSYSNQPQHF	TGTGCCAGCAGCTCGGGGACAAGCTATAGCAATCAGCCCCAGCATTTT
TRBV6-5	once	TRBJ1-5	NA	CASSGFNQPQHF	TGTGCCAGCAGCGGTTTCAATCAGCCCCAGCATTTT
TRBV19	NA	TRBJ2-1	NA	CVLLGVRNNEQFF	TGTGTCCTGCTAGGAGTGAGAAACAATGAGCAGTTCTTC
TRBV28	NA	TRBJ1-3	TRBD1	CASSTQGARGNTIYF	TGTGCCAGCAGTACACAGGGGGCGCGTGGAAACACCATATATTTT
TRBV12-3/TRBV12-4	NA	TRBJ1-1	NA	CASSLEVDSEAFF	TGTGCCAGCAGTTTAGAGGTGGACAGTGAAGCTTTCTTT
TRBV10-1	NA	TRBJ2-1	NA	CASSGSRYNEQFF	TGCGCCAGCAGTGGGTCTCGGTACAATGAGCAGTTCTTC
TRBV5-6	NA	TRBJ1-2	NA	CASSSPPGDGYTF	TGTGCCAGCAGCTCCCCCCCAGGGGATGGCTACACCTTC